These 27 T cell receptor beta chains were sequenced from one sample in a study of early T cells in non-severe SARS-CoV-2 infection. TCRdb recomputed calls from the 5' RACE reads with MiXCR, one row per CDR3 protein. In the table there are about 62,000 distinct CDR3 sequences, approximately 9% of which are singletons. What was sequenced was whole blood. The receptors were gathered from an adult who was a healthcare worker with PCR-confirmed SARS-CoV-2 infection or an uninfected control (not recorded which).

The chain couples TRBV12-3 or TRBV12-4 to TRBJ1-4; D remains unclear. This CDR3 comprises 13 residues. The ends were cut back, 5 bases at V and 7 bases at J, with 11 bases in the middle. The CDR3 region has the DNA TGTGCCAGCAGTCTAGGATCACTTGAAAAACTGTTTTTT. This translates into CASSLGSLEKLFF.

This clonotype has ten or more counts. The chain links TRBV5-6 to TRBJ2-6, with D perhaps TRBD1 (6 bases). The CDR3 consists of 13 residues. Germline V gene sequence: CDR1 SGHDT, CDR2 YYEEEE. Trimming pared 0 bases from V and 11 bases from J, leaving 9 bases between. As DNA, the CDR3 is TGTGCCAGCAGCTTGGGTAACAGGGACGTCCTGACTTTC. Its translation is CASSLGNRDVLTF. Combining the CDR3 with reference TRBV5-6 and TRBJ2-6 gives the whole variable domain DAGVTQSPTHLIKTRGQQVTLRCSPKSGHDTVSWYQQALGQGPQFIFQYYEEEERQRGNFPDRFSGHQFPNYSSELNVNALLLGDSALYLCASSLGNRDVLTFGAGSRLTVL.

Here the CDR3 reads CASSSTSAGGTDTQYF. CDR3 nucleotide sequence: TGTGCCAGCAGCTCAACGTCGGCGGGGGGGACAGATACGCAGTATTTT. The chain links TRBV7-2 to TRBJ2-3; 9 bases are shared with TRBD2. The CDR3 is made up of 16 amino acids. Unmatched junction bases numbered 8, after V lost 4 bases and J lost 3 bases. The germline V gene encodes CDR1 SGHTA and CDR2 FQGNSA.

This clonotype was counted only a few times. The chain uses TRBV24-1 and TRBJ1-1, with D maybe TRBD1 (6 bases). Germline assignment: CDR1 KGHDR and CDR2 SFDVKD. The CDR3 extends over 14 amino acids. V lost 4 bases and J 7 bases, leaving 15 bases between the germline ends. The CDR3 protein is CATSDGGRSDEAFF. The CDR3 nucleotides are TGTGCCACCAGTGACGGGGGGCGTAGTGATGAAGCTTTCTTT.

This clonotype was observed at least ten times. The chain uses TRBV2 and TRBJ2-1, with D unclear. Trimming stripped 8 bases from V and 4 bases from J, with 6 bases between. Germline V gene lookup returns CDR1 SNHLY and CDR2 FYNNEI. This CDR3 spans 11 amino acids. The CDR3 spells CASWDYNEQFF. The CDR3 DNA sequence: TGTGCCAGCTGGGATTACAATGAGCAGTTCTTC.

V is TRBV3-1 and J is TRBJ1-5; D unresolved. The germline gives CDR1 LGHDT, CDR2 YNNKEL (reference sequence). Trimming cost V 1 base and J 0 bases, with 7 bases left between them. The CDR3 length is 15 residues. CDR3 coding DNA: TGTGCCAGCAGCCAAGGCACAAATAGCAATCAGCCCCAGCATTTT. Translating gives CASSQGTNSNQPQHF.

This clonotype was recorded many times. The gene calls are TRBV11-1 and TRBJ1-1; D is unclear. Trimming left V 1 base short and J 0 bases short, with 18 bases between. The germline CDR1 and CDR2 sequences are SGHAT and FQDESV (reference sequence). This CDR3 region has 18 residues. CDR3 DNA sequence: TGTGCCAGCAGCTTAGGCTTGGGAATGGTAGTGGTGAACACTGAAGCTTTCTTT. Translation gives CASSLGLGMVVVNTEAFF.

The chain joins TRBV5-1 to TRBJ1-6; 8 nucleotides line up with TRBD1. V shed 2 bases and J 8 bases; nucleotides not matched to a gene: 6. CDR3 length: 15 amino acids. Germline CDR1 SGHRS, CDR2 YFSETQ. CDR3 in DNA: TGCGCCAGCAGCTTTAGGACAGGGCGGGATTCACCCCTCCACTTT. Protein: CASSFRTGRDSPLHF. The whole variable domain, remainder taken from reference TRBV5-1 and TRBJ1-6, is KAGVTQTPRYLIKTRGQQVTLSCSPISGHRSVSWYQQTPGQGLQFLFEYFSETQRNKGNFPGRFSGRQFSNSRSEMNVSTLELGDSALYLCASSFRTGRDSPLHFGNGTRLTVT.

The rearrangement links TRBV30 to TRBJ2-3; D is perhaps TRBD1 (6 bases). There are 13 residues in the CDR3. Trimming took off 0 bases at V and 4 bases at J, with 8 bases between the two ends. The germline CDR1 and CDR2 sequences are GTSNPN and SVGIG (reference sequence). The CDR3 protein is CAWSVQGPDTQYF. CDR3 in DNA: TGTGCCTGGAGTGTACAGGGTCCAGATACGCAGTATTTT.

This clonotype occurred a few times. The chain couples TRBV5-4 to TRBJ1-2; D gene ambiguous. The CDR3 totals 14 residues. With 4 bases removed from V and 4 bases from J, the gap between germline ends came to 14 bases. The germline V gene has CDR1 SGHNT and CDR2 YYREEE (reference sequence). The CDR3 region has the DNA TGTGCCAGCAGCCCTCCGCTCCCTGGCTATGGCTACACCTTC. Its translation is CASSPPLPGYGYTF. The entire variable domain, with the rest obtained from reference TRBV5-4 and TRBJ1-2, is as follows: ETGVTQSPTHLIKTRGQQVTLRCSSQSGHNTVSWYQQALGQGPQFIFQYYREEENGRGNFPPRFSGLQFPNYSSELNVNALELDDSALYLCASSPPLPGYGYTFGSGTRLTVV.

This clonotype was seen more than once but under ten times. The gene calls are TRBV6-5 and TRBJ2-5; 11 positions agree with TRBD2. V lost 4 bases, J lost 2 bases, and 6 bases stayed unmatched. This CDR3 contains 16 residues. Germline V gene data show CDR1 as MNHEY and CDR2 as SVGAGI. CDR3 DNA sequence: TGTGCCAGCAGTTCCTTACTAGCGGGGGAACAAGAGACCCAGTACTTC. Amino acids: CASSSLLAGEQETQYF.

V is TRBV5-5 and J is TRBJ2-2; D gene unclear. The CDR3 is 13 residues long. V lost 6 bases to trimming and J lost 4 bases, with 10 bases between them. The germline V gene encodes CDR1 SGHKS and CDR2 YYEKEE (reference sequence). Here the CDR3 DNA reads TGTGCCAGCACCCGGACCACCACCGGGGAGCTGTTTTTT. It yields the protein CASTRTTTGELFF.

This clonotype has a count of ten or more. DNA of the CDR3: TGTGCCAGCACCACCGAGCTTGCTAACTATGGCTACACCTTC. Amino acids: CASTTELANYGYTF. The chain has TRBV12-3 or TRBV12-4 and TRBJ1-2; D not resolved. The V and J ends lost 7 bases and 0 bases respectively, with 12 bases between them. CDR3 length: 14 residues.

The chain has TRBV28 and TRBJ1-1; 12 positions agree with TRBD1. CDR1 and CDR2 from the germline V gene are MDHEN and SYDVKM. The CDR3 length is 13 residues. The J segment lost 11 bases and the V segment lost 7 bases, leaving 8 bases of the junction unmatched. CDR3 region: CASTAGTGGRAFF. The CDR3 DNA sequence: TGTGCCAGCACCGCCGGGACAGGGGGCCGGGCTTTCTTT.

J is TRBJ2-7 and V is TRBV4-1; D is unclear. Germline V CDR1 and CDR2: MGHRA, YSYEKL. The V and J ends lost 1 base and 3 bases respectively, with 7 bases between them. This CDR3 spans 13 amino acids. CDR3 protein: CASSQVPGYEQYV. The CDR3 coding sequence is TGCGCCAGCAGCCAAGTACCAGGCTACGAGCAGTACGTC.

The chain uses TRBV24-1 and TRBJ2-5; 8 bases agree with TRBD2. The CDR3 runs to 13 residues. The V gene end was trimmed by 7 bases and the J gene end by 2 bases; junction bases not matched to a gene: 2. Germline loops: CDR1 KGHDR, CDR2 SFDVKD. Written as DNA, the CDR3 is TGTGCCACCAGCCGCGGGGGGCAAGAGACCCAGTACTTC. This encodes CATSRGGQETQYF.

This clonotype was detected a few times. This chain connects TRBV21-1 to TRBJ2-3. TRBV21-1 is a pseudogene segment. The CDR3 totals 13 residues. CDR3 residues: CASSKGRTDTQYF. CDR3 nucleotides: TGTGCCAGCAGCAAAGGCCGGACAGATACGCAGTATTTT.

The V gene is TRBV12-3 or TRBV12-4, the J gene TRBJ2-1; D uncertain. The CDR3 is 15 amino acids. V was pared by 3 bases and J by 0 bases, with 9 bases between. The CDR3 sequence: CASSFGSSSYNEQFF. For the CDR3, the DNA is TGTGCCAGCAGTTTCGGTTCTAGCTCCTACAATGAGCAGTTCTTC.

The V gene is TRBV7-3, the J gene TRBJ2-3; possibly TRBD1 or TRBD2 for D (6 bases each). V was shortened by 5 bases and J by 1 base, with 16 bases between the two germline ends. Germline CDR1 reads SGHTA; CDR2 reads FQGTGA. The CDR3 runs 16 residues. The CDR3 protein is CASSPRGTGGTDTQYF. The CDR3 nucleotides are TGTGCCAGCAGCCCAAGGGGGACGGGGGGCACAGATACGCAGTATTTT. Full variable domain (outside the CDR3, taken from reference TRBV7-3 and TRBJ2-3): GAGVSQTPSNKVTEKGKYVELRCDPISGHTALYWYRQSLGQGPEFLIYFQGTGAADDSGLPNDRFFAVRPEGSVSTLKIQRTERGDSAVYLCASSPRGTGGTDTQYFGPGTRLTVL.

This clonotype was counted at least ten times. This chain connects TRBV20-1 to TRBJ1-6; a possible D gene is TRBD1 (5 bases). Germline CDR1 reads DFQATT; CDR2 reads SNEGSKA (reference sequence). There are 13 residues in the CDR3. Trimming removed 1 base from V and 8 bases from J, with 9 bases in between. The CDR3 protein is CSARVREDSPLHF. The CDR3 coding sequence is TGCAGTGCTAGAGTCAGGGAGGATTCACCCCTCCACTTT.

This clonotype was observed a few times. The V gene is TRBV6-2 or TRBV6-3, the J gene TRBJ2-1; 7 positions match TRBD1. Germline assignment: CDR1 MNHEY and CDR2 SVGEGT. The CDR3 is 14 residues long. V shed 3 bases and J 6 bases; nucleotides not matched to a gene: 5. The CDR3 nucleotides are TGTGCCAGCAGTTATTTTCGGGACAGCAATGAGCAGTTCTTC. As protein: CASSYFRDSNEQFF.

V gene TRBV12-3 or TRBV12-4 combines with J gene TRBJ2-1; 8 nucleotides align to TRBD1. V trimming: 2 bases; J trimming: 9 bases; junction bases outside the gene matches: 9. This CDR3 region has 15 residues. The chain's CDR3 is CASSLSQGAFSEQFF. CDR3 sequence (DNA): TGTGCCAGCAGTTTAAGTCAGGGGGCGTTTAGTGAGCAGTTCTTC.

The chain recombines TRBV12-3 or TRBV12-4 with TRBJ2-5; perhaps TRBD2 as D (6 bases). Trimming pared 2 bases from V and 5 bases from J, leaving 12 bases between. The CDR3 extends over 14 amino acids. CDR3 nucleotide sequence: TGTGCCAGCAGTTTATTATCTAGCGAGGAGACCCAGTACTTC. As protein: CASSLLSSEETQYF.

This clonotype was observed at least ten times. The CDR3 coding sequence is TGTGCCACCAGTGATTCGCACCGGGACACAATAAGGGATGGCTACACCTTC. Amino acid sequence: CATSDSHRDTIRDGYTF. V usage is TRBV24-1 and J usage is TRBJ1-2, with a weak D call TRBD1 (6 bases). The CDR3 length is 17 residues. Germline V gene lookup returns CDR1 KGHDR and CDR2 SFDVKD. Trimming cost V 2 bases and J 6 bases, with 21 bases left between them.

This clonotype was detected only a few times. V is TRBV5-5 and J is TRBJ2-2; D call uncertain. Trimming cost V 0 bases and J 2 bases, with 8 bases left between them. Per germline, CDR1 SGHKS and CDR2 YYEKEE (reference sequence). The CDR3 length is 15 residues. The CDR3: CASSLVLVNTGELFF. CDR3 coding DNA: TGTGCCAGCAGCTTGGTTCTCGTAAACACCGGGGAGCTGTTTTTT.

The chain carries TRBV29-1 and TRBJ1-1; D remains unclear. This CDR3 comprises 13 residues. Between the trimmed V and J ends, which lost 5 bases and 4 bases, there was a span of 14 bases. CDR1 SQVTM and CDR2 ANQGSEA come from the germline V gene. The CDR3 region has the DNA TGCAGCGTTAATAGGGTGGACCGCACTGAAGCTTTCTTT. This codes for CSVNRVDRTEAFF. The full variable domain, in which reference TRBV29-1 and TRBJ1-1 provide the parts outside the CDR3, is SAVISQKPSRDICQRGTSLTIQCQVDSQVTMMFWYRQQPGQSLTLIATANQGSEATYESGFVIDKFPISRPNLTFSTLTVSNMSPEDSSIYLCSVNRVDRTEAFFGQGTRLTVV.

This chain connects TRBV6-2 or TRBV6-3 to TRBJ2-3, with 11 bases identical to TRBD2. Germline CDR1 and CDR2: MNHEY and SVGEGT. The CDR3 loop spans 17 amino acids. V lost 6 bases and J lost 0; bases outside the gene matches: 8. CDR3 DNA: TGTGCCAGCAGCCGAAGACTAGCGGGGATAAGCACAGATACGCAGTATTTT. Protein: CASSRRLAGISTDTQYF.